This TCR beta chain was identified in a study of T cell responses to AZD1222 COVID-19 vaccine. On the study more broadly: Pooling was applied to second doses at about 4 or about 12 weeks.

Study-wide results and limits: White British ancestry dominated among donors, who included more females, and clonal diversity was possibly underestimated. Of the AZD1222 recipients, only five to seven were seropositive at baseline. Per reports, nearly half of all spike-specific TCRs target regions that are unmutated in variants.

In the case of this clone: What it binds is not known.

Libraries were prepared by immunoSEQ multiplex PCR; TCRdb keeps only in-frame clonotypes and omits some of them. The table has 120,000 to 150,000 clones, 80% to 90% seen once. Trimming removed 5 bases from V and 6 bases from J; junction bases left unmatched: 7. Germline V gene data show CDR1 as SGHDN and CDR2 as FVKESK. The CDR3 totals 15 residues. This TCR derives from an adult in good health. The chain couples TRBV14 to TRBJ2-2; 9 positions agree with TRBD1. This material consisted of peripheral blood, taken on day 0 of AZD1222 vaccination. This CDR3 is CASSSRTGEAGELFF. In DNA form, the CDR3 reads TGTGCCAGCAGCTCCCGGACAGGGGAGGCCGGGGAGCTGTTTTTT.